This TCR beta chain comes out of a study of response to subunit inactivated influenza vaccine. Points from the study as a whole: That few new T cells are recruited by each seasonal influenza vaccination was the authors' suggestion.

Via MiXCR, TCRdb re-called the RT-PCR reads, giving one row per CDR3 protein. The sample lists 800,000 or so distinct CDR3 sequences; approximately 22% were seen once. This clonotype has a handful of counts. The target antigen is unknown. The CDR3 covers 14 residues. Germline values: CDR1 LNHNV, CDR2 YYDKDF (reference sequence). With 5 bases removed from V and 0 bases from J, the gap between germline ends came to 11 bases. The receptor comes from a man aged 45-65 years who received an inactivated influenza vaccine. The chain couples TRBV15 to TRBJ2-7; D not resolved. Specimen: PBMCs from blood, collected around 5 days after vaccination. The CDR3, as DNA: TGTGCCACCAGCCCTACTTCCCGCTCCTACGAGCAGTACTTC. Protein: CATSPTSRSYEQYF.